This T cell receptor beta chain emerged from a study of cytomegalovirus exposure and HLA in healthy donors. Study-wide background: HLA-typed donors were the source of approximately 86 million unique TCRs held in an early data release.

Amplification used 60 Vbeta primers and 13 Jbeta primers. In the study's own analysis: In a later analysis, roughly 11 million of 75 million to 85 million unique beta chains occurred in at least two donors. The method was immunoSEQ multiplex PCR; TCRdb's version includes in-frame clones alone and lacks a portion of them. V and J calls and clone size are copied from that table; D and trimming were computed from the DNA. The sample lists roughly 120,000 clones, 55% to 75% occurring once. Study-wide points: In a later analysis, a genetic analysis reported fewer productive-TCR N-insertions in an Asian-associated ancestry cluster than the cohort average.

The CDR3 covers 12 residues. Looked up from germline, CDR1 is LGHNA and CDR2 is YSLEER. Trimming shortened V by 1 base and J by 6 bases, and 6 bases separated the two germline ends. In the case of this clone: Its antigen is as yet unknown.

Sequencing was done on a sample of PBMCs. This clonotype originated in a woman aged 40 to 50 in good health and CMV-seropositive. This sequence joins TRBV4-3 and TRBJ1-1; D gene ambiguous. The CDR3 loop reads CASSQGTAEAFF. DNA of the CDR3: TGCGCCAGCAGCCAAGGCACAGCTGAAGCTTTCTTT.